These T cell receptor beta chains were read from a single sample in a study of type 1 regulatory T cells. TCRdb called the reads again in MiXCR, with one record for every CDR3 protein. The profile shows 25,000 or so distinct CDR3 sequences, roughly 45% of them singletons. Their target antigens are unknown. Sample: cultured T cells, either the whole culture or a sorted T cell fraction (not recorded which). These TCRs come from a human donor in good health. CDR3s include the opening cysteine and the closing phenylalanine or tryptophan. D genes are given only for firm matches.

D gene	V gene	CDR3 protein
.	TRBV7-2	CASSIQTRSTEPLHF
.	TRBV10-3	CAISAAGTLSTDTQYF
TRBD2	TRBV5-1	CASSLSGGSGANVLTF
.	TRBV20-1	CSANPQGKQYF
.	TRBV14	CASSHGFYGYTF
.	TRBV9	CASSFWAGSGANVLTF
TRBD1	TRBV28	CASSLWGQGMGPQHF
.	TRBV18	CASSPDSSNYGYTF
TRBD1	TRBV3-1	CASSQARDRGFSYNSPLHF
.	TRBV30	CAWSVVIASGELFF
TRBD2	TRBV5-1	CASSFGGSSYEQYF
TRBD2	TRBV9	CASSGGSGGAKNIQYF
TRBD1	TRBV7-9	CASSLRTGEGEAFF
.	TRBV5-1	CASSLFGELNTIYF
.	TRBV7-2	CASSLPLVRELFF
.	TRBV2	CASSDDRGNSPLHF
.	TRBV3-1	CSSSQGTNRNNSPLHF
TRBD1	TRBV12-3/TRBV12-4	CASTVGQGVFGTEAFF
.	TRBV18	CASSPTGWINQPQHF
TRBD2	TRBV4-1	CASRPASGGAEGYNEQFF
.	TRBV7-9	CASSPDGSIENTEAFF
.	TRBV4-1	CASSQPTSTNEKLFF
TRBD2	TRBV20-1	CSARDWGSGTEGTGELFF
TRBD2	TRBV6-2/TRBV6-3	CASRPSGYQETQYF
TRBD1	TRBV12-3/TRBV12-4	CASSLFGRQGYGYTF
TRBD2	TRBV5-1	CASSLVPAGGLTDTQYF
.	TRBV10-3	CAISDLGLGARNTIYF
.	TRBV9	CASSVSTGSGYTF
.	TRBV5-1	CASSLYTGFSPGEQYF
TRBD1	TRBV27	CASSLKTFGQGNRYEQYF
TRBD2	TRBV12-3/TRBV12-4	CASSSRLAGGINTGELFF
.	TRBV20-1	CSLTSGQRNQPQHF
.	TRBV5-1	CASSLGPNMNTEAFF
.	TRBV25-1	CASSDRGYGYTF
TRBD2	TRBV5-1	CASSLTSGVNTGELFF
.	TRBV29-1	CSVEDRGKGAGVIYEQYF
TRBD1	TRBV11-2	CASSSYRGPREKLFF
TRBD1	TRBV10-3	CAIKRDRDTGELFF
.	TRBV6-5	CASTPSGGRKGYTF
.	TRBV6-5	CASKPSSNTEAFF
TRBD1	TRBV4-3	CASSHRDRGDEQFF
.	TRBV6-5	CASRRRQYGYTF
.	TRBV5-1	CASSLRRSGDETQYF
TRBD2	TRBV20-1	CSARGLAGETDTQYF
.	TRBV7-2	CASSLEVARGRILGQYF
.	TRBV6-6	CASSYSGTSFTGELFF
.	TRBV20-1	CSATRGRVGVRNYGYTF
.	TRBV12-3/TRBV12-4	CASSQRGGSYNEQFF
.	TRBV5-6	CASSLMRILDYTF
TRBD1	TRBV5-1	CASSLETGANQPQHF
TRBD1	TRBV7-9	CASSNRDRVWNEQFF